These 14 T cell receptor beta chains were all obtained from the same sample, sequenced in a study of shared clonotypes between healthy human individuals. Terminally differentiated effector memory CD45RA+ cells were left out of the naive CD8 fraction, which was CD45RO-negative and positively selected for CCR7. Profiled with immunoSEQ multiplex PCR; TCRdb holds only in-frame clones, not every one. Counted here are about 2.1 million clones, roughly 93% occurring once; the ten biggest clones make up around 1.7%. What was sequenced was naive CD8+ T cells from PBMCs. The receptor source for this set is a man in his late teens or twenties in good health. Some clones in this sample may be carry-over from other donors' samples.

A few counts support this clone. The chain combines TRBV4-1 with TRBJ1-1; maybe TRBD1 (6 bases). The CDR3 spans 13 residues. V was shortened by 0 bases and J by 6 bases, with 8 bases between the two germline ends. In germline, CDR1 is MGHRA, CDR2 YSYEKL. The CDR3 protein is CASSQDEGAEAFF. As DNA, the CDR3 is TGCGCCAGCAGCCAAGATGAGGGGGCTGAAGCTTTCTTT.

The chain carries TRBV27 and TRBJ1-2; no firm D call. V lost 3 bases and J lost 2, with 10 bases in between. The CDR3 is made up of 14 amino acids. CDR1 is MNHEY and CDR2 is SMNVEV in the germline V gene (reference sequence). CDR3 sequence (DNA): TGTGCCAGCAGTTTGGGTTGGGCGAACTATGGCTACACCTTC. Its protein product is CASSLGWANYGYTF.

The V and J genes are TRBV7-9 and TRBJ2-7; perhaps TRBD1 as D (5 bases). V dropped 5 bases and J dropped 3 bases, with 11 bases sitting between them. The CDR3 spans 13 residues. Per germline, CDR1 SEHNR and CDR2 FQNEAQ (reference sequence). The CDR3, as DNA: TGTGCCAGCAGCCCTAACAGGATCTACGAGCAGTACTTC. Protein product: CASSPNRIYEQYF.

The V gene is TRBV11-2, the J gene TRBJ2-5; the D gene could be TRBD1 or TRBD2 (5 bases each). Germline loops: CDR1 SGHAT, CDR2 FQNNGV. The CDR3 totals 16 residues. Deletions cut 5 bases from V and 4 bases from J, with 20 bases between. The CDR3 is CASSPPGTPLRETQYF. In DNA, the CDR3 is TGTGCCAGCAGCCCGCCCGGGACCCCTTTGCGAGAGACCCAGTACTTC.

The rearrangement joins TRBV6-6 to TRBJ2-5, with unresolved D. Germline loops: CDR1 MNHNY, CDR2 SVGAGI (reference sequence). Deletions cut 2 bases from V and 1 base from J, with 11 bases between. CDR3 length: 15 residues. The CDR3 loop reads CASSYADRRQETQYF. The CDR3 bases are TGTGCCAGCAGTTACGCCGACCGGCGCCAAGAGACCCAGTACTTC.

This chain joins TRBV7-9 and TRBJ2-3, with TRBD2 identical over 7 bases. After removal of 5 bases from V and 2 bases from J, the junction contained 10 bases not matched to a gene. This CDR3 contains 16 residues. Germline-derived CDR1 and CDR2 are SEHNR and FQNEAQ (reference sequence). CDR3 nucleotide sequence: TGTGCCAGCAGCCCTCGCGCGGGAGAGATCACAGATACGCAGTATTTT. It specifies CASSPRAGEITDTQYF.

The chain recombines TRBV28 with TRBJ1-2, with TRBD1 matching over 7 bases. CDR1 is MDHEN and CDR2 is SYDVKM in the germline V gene. Losses at the gene ends were 6 bases for V and 5 bases for J; bases not matched to a gene: 6. This CDR3 comprises 13 residues. CDR3 DNA sequence: TGTGCCAGCAGAGGCAGGGGGATTTATGGCTACACCTTC. Residues: CASRGRGIYGYTF.

The chain carries TRBV2 and TRBJ2-7; D is unclear. The length of the CDR3 is 16 residues. With 4 bases removed from V and 0 bases from J, the gap between germline ends came to 16 bases. CDR1 is SNHLY and CDR2 is FYNNEI in the germline V gene. DNA for the CDR3: TGTGCCAGCAGTGTTGGCAGCCCAATAGACTCCTACGAGCAGTACTTC. It is translated as CASSVGSPIDSYEQYF.

This chain joins TRBV5-6 and TRBJ2-1, with D perhaps TRBD2 (5 bases). CDR3 length: 13 residues. The germline V gene has CDR1 SGHDT and CDR2 YYEEEE. The V end lost 2 bases, the J end lost 8 bases, and 11 bases lay between the germline ends. Here the CDR3 reads CASSFHGRDEQFF. The CDR3 DNA reads TGTGCCAGCAGCTTTCACGGGCGGGATGAGCAGTTCTTC.

The V gene is TRBV29-1, the J gene TRBJ1-3, with unresolved D. This CDR3 region has 11 residues. CDR1 is SQVTM, CDR2 ANQGSEA, per germline. V gave up 3 bases and J gave up 9 bases, with 9 bases separating them. CDR3 DNA sequence: TGCAGCGTTGAGCTATTCGGCACCATATATTTT. This codes for CSVELFGTIYF.

The chain recombines TRBV7-8 with TRBJ2-7; D might be TRBD1 (6 bases). This CDR3 is 15 amino acids long. From germline, CDR1 is SGHVS and CDR2 FQNEAQ. V gave up 2 bases and J gave up 0 bases, with 11 bases separating them. The CDR3 sequence is CASSLWGTSSYEQYF. The CDR3 coding sequence is TGTGCCAGCAGCTTATGGGGGACAAGCTCCTACGAGCAGTACTTC.

CDR3 in DNA: TGTGCCAGCAGTGACGGACAGGGGGAAGAAAAACTGTTTTTT. Translated: CASSDGQGEEKLFF. This sequence joins TRBV25-1 and TRBJ1-4, with TRBD1 identical over 10 bases. Germline trimming cut 3 bases from V and 8 bases from J; bases unmatched to any gene: 3. The CDR3 has 14 amino acids. From germline, CDR1 is MGHDK and CDR2 SYGVNS.

The chain is built from TRBV7-9 and TRBJ2-5, with D maybe TRBD1 (6 bases). Looked up from germline, CDR1 is SEHNR and CDR2 is FQNEAQ (reference sequence). Trimming removed 5 bases from V and 5 bases from J, with 15 bases in between. The CDR3 runs 14 residues. The CDR3 loop reads CASSPTGYVETQYF. Written as DNA, the CDR3 is TGTGCCAGCAGCCCCACAGGGTATGTCGAGACCCAGTACTTC.

J is TRBJ1-1 and V is TRBV9, with 10 positions matching TRBD1. The germline CDR1 and CDR2 sequences are SGDLS and YYNGEE. J lost 4 bases, V lost 5 bases, and 2 bases had no gene match. The CDR3 sequence is 13 residues long. CDR3 in amino acids: CASRGQGSTEAFF. DNA of the CDR3: TGTGCCAGCAGGGGACAGGGGTCCACTGAAGCTTTCTTT.